Listed here are 14 T cell receptor beta chains from one sample, sequenced in a study of STAT3 mutations in large granular lymphocyte leukemia. Study-level results: In T-cell large granular lymphocyte leukemia, about half of patients showed multiple immunodominant subclonotypes.

Profiling relied on immunoSEQ multiplex PCR, and the TCRdb table lists in-frame clones only, not all of them. The repertoire holds approximately 1,500 clones, 60% to 80% seen once, with roughly 40% in the top ten. No antigen is known for these receptors. The sample was peripheral blood mononuclear cells. The receptor set was obtained from a man aged 45-65 years with T-cell large granular lymphocyte leukemia. Some clones in this sample may be carry-over from other donors' samples.

In its sample, this clone ranks as large. Here the CDR3 reads CASSLQGAGVMNTEAFF. The DNA for the CDR3 is TGTGCCAGCAGCTTGCAGGGGGCGGGAGTTATGAACACTGAAGCTTTCTTT. The V gene is TRBV5-6, the J gene TRBJ1-1; 8 nucleotides line up with TRBD1. Trimming cost V 1 base and J 0 bases; bases outside gene matches: 8. The CDR3 loop spans 17 amino acids. In germline, CDR1 is SGHDT, CDR2 YYEEEE.

V usage is TRBV7-9 and J usage is TRBJ2-7; no definite D call. This CDR3 spans 11 amino acids. V was pared by 4 bases and J by 6 bases, with 7 bases between. Germline CDR1 and CDR2: SEHNR and FQNEAQ (reference sequence). CDR3: CASSSGLEQYF. The CDR3 DNA reads as TGTGCCAGCAGCTCCGGGCTCGAGCAGTACTTC.

The table lists this clone with a count of one. The chain joins TRBV5-1 to TRBJ2-7; TRBD1 is a possible D gene (6 bases). This CDR3 is 16 amino acids long. CDR1 is SGHRS, CDR2 YFSETQ, per germline. Trimming pared 4 bases from V and 3 bases from J, leaving 20 bases between. Here the CDR3 reads CASSNSYLTGSYEQYF. For the CDR3, the DNA is TGCGCCAGCAGCAATTCCTATCTAACAGGGAGCTACGAGCAGTACTTC.

The V and J genes are TRBV5-1 and TRBJ1-4; D perhaps matches TRBD1 (6 bases). Trimming took off 2 bases at V and 5 bases at J, with 7 bases between the two ends. The germline V gene has CDR1 SGHRS and CDR2 YFSETQ. The CDR3 extends over 13 amino acids. The CDR3 here is CASSFGQNEKLFF. The CDR3 DNA is TGCGCCAGCAGCTTTGGACAGAATGAAAAACTGTTTTTT.

V usage is TRBV5-8 and J usage is TRBJ2-3, with D uncertain. The V gene's germline CDR1 is SGHTS and CDR2 YDEGEE. The length of the CDR3 is 11 residues. The V end lost 2 bases, the J end lost 4 bases, and 2 bases lay between the germline ends. This CDR3 reads CASSLADTQYF. In nucleotides, the CDR3 is TGTGCCAGCAGCTTAGCAGATACGCAGTATTTT.

The chain couples TRBV27 to TRBJ1-6, with no clear D. CDR1 is MNHEY and CDR2 is SMNVEV in the germline V gene (reference sequence). Trimming took off 5 bases at V and 1 base at J, with 12 bases between the two ends. The CDR3 is made up of 16 amino acids. CDR3 nucleotides: TGTGCCAGCAGTACAACCACCTGGTCCTATAATTCACCCCTCCACTTT. Its translation is CASSTTTWSYNSPLHF.

J is TRBJ2-1 and V is TRBV5-1; D is unresolved. The CDR3 is made up of 16 amino acids. Trimming removed 0 bases at V and 0 bases at J, with 10 bases between. Per germline, CDR1 SGHRS and CDR2 YFSETQ. CDR3 loop: CASSLVGGNSYNEQFF. As DNA, the CDR3 is TGCGCCAGCAGCTTGGTTGGCGGAAACTCCTACAATGAGCAGTTCTTC.

V usage is TRBV4-3 and J usage is TRBJ1-2; maybe TRBD1 (5 bases). The CDR3 runs 15 residues. Trimming took off 0 bases at V and 4 bases at J, with 12 bases between the two ends. Germline-derived CDR1 and CDR2 are LGHNA and YSLEER. The CDR3 DNA is TGCGCCAGCAGCCAAGATTCAGGGAATAGCTATGGCTACACCTTC. Translated, it gives CASSQDSGNSYGYTF.

The chain links TRBV5-1 to TRBJ1-2; D may be TRBD1 (5 bases). V lost 4 bases, J lost 8 bases, and 24 bases lay in between. The V gene's germline CDR1 is SGHRS and CDR2 YFSETQ. This CDR3 is 16 amino acids long. This CDR3 reads CASSPFYWPKGSGYTF. The CDR3 region has the DNA TGCGCCAGCAGCCCCTTTTATTGGCCTAAGGGGAGCGGCTACACCTTC.

V and J are TRBV13 and TRBJ1-4; the D is unclear. The CDR3 spans 12 residues. Germline loops: CDR1 PRHDT, CDR2 FYEKMQ (reference sequence). Trimming stripped 0 bases from V and 9 bases from J, with 5 bases between. This CDR3 reads CASSLGSQKLFF. CDR3 nucleotide sequence: TGTGCCAGCAGCTTAGGTAGTCAAAAACTGTTTTTT.

The V gene is TRBV18, the J gene TRBJ1-6; maybe TRBD1 (6 bases). Germline V gene lookup returns CDR1 KGHSH and CDR2 LQKENI. There are 15 residues in the CDR3. Trimming shortened V by 2 bases and J by 6 bases, and 11 bases separated the two germline ends. CDR3 in DNA: TGTGCCAGCTCACCATCTCTCAGGGGTAATTCACCCCTCCACTTT. It yields the protein CASSPSLRGNSPLHF. The full variable domain, in which reference TRBV18 and TRBJ1-6 provide the parts outside the CDR3, is NAGVMQNPRHLVRRRGQEARLRCSPMKGHSHVYWYRQLPEEGLKFMVYLQKENIIDESGMPKERFSAEFPKEGPSILRIQQVVRGDSAAYFCASSPSLRGNSPLHFGNGTRLTVT.

The rearrangement links TRBV5-5 to TRBJ2-3; 8 positions match TRBD2. This CDR3 has 15 residues. The germline CDR1 and CDR2 sequences are SGHKS and YYEKEE (reference sequence). V shed 4 bases and J 6 bases; nucleotides not matched to a gene: 10. The CDR3 sequence: CASSPSGGGLDTQYF. Written as DNA, the CDR3 is TGTGCCAGCAGCCCTTCGGGCGGGGGGTTGGATACGCAGTATTTT.

The gene calls are TRBV5-1 and TRBJ2-7, with D unclear. V was cut by 0 bases and J by 3 bases, with 7 bases left in between. The length of the CDR3 is 13 residues. The germline gives CDR1 SGHRS, CDR2 YFSETQ. This CDR3 reads CASSLGGIYEQYF. The CDR3 DNA is TGCGCCAGCAGCTTGGGGGGAATCTACGAGCAGTACTTC.

The gene calls are TRBV6-6 and TRBJ2-7; the D gene is possibly TRBD1 (7 bases). This CDR3 region has 12 residues. Per the germline V gene, CDR1 is MNHNY and CDR2 is SVGAGI (reference sequence). The CDR3 spells CASLEGAREQYF. The DNA for the CDR3 is TGTGCTTCTCTGGAGGGGGCGAGGGAGCAGTACTTC.